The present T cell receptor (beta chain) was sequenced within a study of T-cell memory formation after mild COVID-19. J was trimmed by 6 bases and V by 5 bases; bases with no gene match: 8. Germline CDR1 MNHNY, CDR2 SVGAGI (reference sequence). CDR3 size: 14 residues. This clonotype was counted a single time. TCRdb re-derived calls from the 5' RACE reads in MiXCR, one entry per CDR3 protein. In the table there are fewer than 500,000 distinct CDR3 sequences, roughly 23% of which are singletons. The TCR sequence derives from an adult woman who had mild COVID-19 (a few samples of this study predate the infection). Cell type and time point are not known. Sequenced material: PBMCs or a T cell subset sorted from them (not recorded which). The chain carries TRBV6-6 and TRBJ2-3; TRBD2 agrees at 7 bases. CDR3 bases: TGTGCCAGCAGTACACTAGCGTCACGGGATACGCAGTATTTT. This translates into CASSTLASRDTQYF.